A selection of T cell receptor beta chains follows, all from one sample in a study of cytomegalovirus exposure and HLA in healthy donors. The protocol was immunoSEQ multiplex PCR, while the TCRdb copy is restricted to in-frame clones and leaves out a portion. The sample includes under 150,000 clones, 65% to 85% of them seen just once. Source material: PBMCs. Every receptor here comes from a boy aged 5-17 years in good health and CMV-seronegative. The CDR3 runs from the conserved cysteine through the conserved F or W. The order of the fields is CDR3 length, clone size, J gene, D gene, V gene, CDR3 protein, CDR3 DNA. The D gene is left open where the match is weak. Only some rows state a clone size, as once, few, many or a class for expanded clones.

17 - TRBJ2-2 - TRBV7-9 CASSSGSSGVYIGELFF TGTGCCAGCAGCTCGGGGTCGAGCGGAGTCTATATCGGGGAGCTGTTTTTT
13 - TRBJ2-1 TRBD2 TRBV29-1 CSVRTSFSPEQFF TGCAGCGTCAGGACTAGCTTCAGTCCTGAGCAGTTCTTC
16 - TRBJ2-1 - TRBV7-9 CASSLLKRASYYEQFF TGTGCCAGCAGCCTGTTGAAGCGGGCCTCCTACTATGAGCAGTTCTTC
13 - TRBJ1-2 - TRBV6-1 CASSGGRRQSYTF TGTGCCAGCAGTGGAGGGAGACGTCAGAGCTACACCTTC
14 - TRBJ1-2 TRBD1 TRBV2 CASSELTGGDQNTF TGTGCCAGCAGTGAGTTGACAGGGGGGGATCAGAACACCTTC
15 - TRBJ2-7 TRBD2 TRBV27 CASSLTGGHFYEQYF TGTGCCAGCAGTTTAACGGGAGGGCACTTCTACGAGCAGTACTTC
16 few TRBJ2-3 TRBD2 TRBV19 CASSMGLAAVTDTQYF TGTGCCAGTAGTATGGGACTAGCGGCTGTCACAGATACGCAGTATTTT
15 once TRBJ2-5 TRBD2 TRBV4-2 CASSPGLATQGTQYF TGTGCCAGCAGCCCGGGACTAGCGACACAAGGGACCCAGTACTTC
15 - TRBJ2-2 - TRBV7-2 CASSLTGGGTGELFF TGTGCCAGCAGCCTAACAGGGGGGGGCACCGGGGAGCTGTTTTTT
13 - TRBJ2-3 TRBD2 TRBV5-1 CASSLEGGDTQYF TGCGCCAGCAGCTTGGAGGGAGGGGATACGCAGTATTTT
13 - TRBJ2-1 - TRBV10-1 CASTPEGDNEQFF TGCGCCAGCACCCCCGAGGGGGACAATGAGCAGTTCTTC
14 - TRBJ1-2 TRBD1 TRBV6-1 CASSADRRNYGYTF TGTGCCAGCAGTGCGGACAGGAGAAACTATGGCTACACCTTC
14 - TRBJ2-7 - TRBV6-1 CASSEARGYYEQYF TGTGCCAGCAGTGAAGCACGGGGATACTACGAGCAGTACTTC
14 - TRBJ2-7 - TRBV27 CASSSTGWWGEQYF TGTGCCAGCAGTAGTACAGGGTGGTGGGGCGAGCAGTACTTC
13 - TRBJ1-2 - TRBV30 CAGRGAGDYGYTF TGTGCCGGGAGAGGTGCGGGGGACTATGGCTACACCTTC
17 - TRBJ2-3 TRBD2 TRBV4-3 CASSQEILAGGPDTQYF TGCGCCAGCAGCCAAGAGATCCTAGCGGGAGGCCCAGATACGCAGTATTTT
16 - TRBJ1-1 - TRBV4-3 CASSQDRAGEGTEAFF TGCGCCAGCAGCCAAGATCGAGCAGGGGAAGGCACTGAAGCTTTCTTT
15 - TRBJ1-2 - TRBV6-5 CASSAPRRGWYGYTF TGTGCCAGCAGTGCTCCACGCCGGGGATGGTATGGCTACACCTTC
14 - TRBJ1-2 - TRBV27 CASNVPPQWWGYTF TGTGCCAGCAACGTACCCCCTCAGTGGTGGGGCTACACCTTC
12 few TRBJ1-4 - TRBV6-1 CASSEQGEKLFF TGTGCCAGCAGTGAACAGGGGGAAAAACTGTTTTTT
13 - TRBJ2-1 TRBD2 TRBV5-1 CASSSSAGVEQFF TGCGCCAGCAGTTCCTCAGCGGGAGTGGAGCAGTTCTTC
13 - TRBJ1-2 - TRBV6-1 CASSVPSAISYTF TGTGCCAGCAGTGTCCCGAGTGCTATTAGCTACACCTTC
15 - TRBJ2-1 TRBD2 TRBV19 CASSIRLAGGNEQFF TGTGCCAGTAGTATACGACTAGCGGGGGGGAATGAGCAGTTCTTC
18 - TRBJ2-1 TRBD2 TRBV5-1 CASSLGLAKPFSYNEQFF TGCGCCAGCAGCCTCGGACTAGCGAAACCCTTCTCCTACAATGAGCAGTTCTTC
13 - TRBJ2-5 - TRBV11-1 CASSLAQQETQYF TGTGCCAGCAGCTTAGCCCAGCAAGAGACCCAGTACTTC